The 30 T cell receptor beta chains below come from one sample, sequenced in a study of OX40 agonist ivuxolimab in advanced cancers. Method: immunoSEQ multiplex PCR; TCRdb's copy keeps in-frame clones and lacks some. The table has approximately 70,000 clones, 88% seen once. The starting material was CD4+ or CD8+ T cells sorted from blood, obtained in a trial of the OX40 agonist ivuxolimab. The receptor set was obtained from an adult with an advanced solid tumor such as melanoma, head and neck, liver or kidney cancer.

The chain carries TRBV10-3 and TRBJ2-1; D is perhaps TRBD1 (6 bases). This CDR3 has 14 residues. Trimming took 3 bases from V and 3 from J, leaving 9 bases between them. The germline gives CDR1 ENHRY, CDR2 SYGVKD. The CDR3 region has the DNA TGTGCCATCAGTGACCGACAGGTCTACAATGAGCAGTTCTTC. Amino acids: CAISDRQVYNEQFF.

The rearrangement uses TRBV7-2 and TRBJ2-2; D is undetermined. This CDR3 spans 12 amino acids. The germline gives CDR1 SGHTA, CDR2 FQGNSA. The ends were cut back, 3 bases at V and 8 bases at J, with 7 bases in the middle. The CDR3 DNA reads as TGTGCCAGCAGCTTCCGTAATGGGGAGCTGTTTTTT. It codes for CASSFRNGELFF.

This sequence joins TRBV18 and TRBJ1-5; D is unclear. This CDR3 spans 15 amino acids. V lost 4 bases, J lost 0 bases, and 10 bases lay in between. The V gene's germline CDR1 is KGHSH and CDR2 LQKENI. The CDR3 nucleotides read TGTGCCAGCTCACTGACGGGAAGTAGCAATCAGCCCCAGCATTTT. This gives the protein CASSLTGSSNQPQHF.

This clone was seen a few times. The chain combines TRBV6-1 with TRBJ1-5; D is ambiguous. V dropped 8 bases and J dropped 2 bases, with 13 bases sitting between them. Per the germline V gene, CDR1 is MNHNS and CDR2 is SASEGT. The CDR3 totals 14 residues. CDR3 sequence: CASRVARGNQPQHF. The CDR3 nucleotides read TGTGCCAGCCGGGTCGCTAGGGGCAATCAGCCCCAGCATTTT.

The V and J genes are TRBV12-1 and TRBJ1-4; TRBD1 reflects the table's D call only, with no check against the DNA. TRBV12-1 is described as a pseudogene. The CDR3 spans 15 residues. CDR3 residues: CASSPRTQSNEKLFF. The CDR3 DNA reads TGTGCCAGCAGCCCCCGGACACAGTCTAATGAAAAACTGTTTTTT.

CDR3 DNA sequence: TGTGCCAGCAGTGGCCAGGGAGGGGAAAAACTGTTTTTT. Amino acids: CASSGQGGEKLFF. J is TRBJ1-4 and V is TRBV6-1; TRBD1 is a possible D gene (5 bases). Germline lookup yields CDR1 MNHNS and CDR2 SASEGT. V was pared by 4 bases and J by 8 bases, with 11 bases between. This CDR3 region has 13 residues.

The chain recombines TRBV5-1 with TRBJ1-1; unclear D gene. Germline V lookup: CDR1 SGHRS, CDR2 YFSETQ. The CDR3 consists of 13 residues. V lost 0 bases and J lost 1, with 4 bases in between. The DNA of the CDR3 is TGCGCCAGCAGCTTGGCTGCGAACACTGAAGCTTTCTTT. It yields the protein CASSLAANTEAFF. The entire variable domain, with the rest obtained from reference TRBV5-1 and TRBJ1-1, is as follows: KAGVTQTPRYLIKTRGQQVTLSCSPISGHRSVSWYQQTPGQGLQFLFEYFSETQRNKGNFPGRFSGRQFSNSRSEMNVSTLELGDSALYLCASSLAANTEAFFGQGTRLTVV.

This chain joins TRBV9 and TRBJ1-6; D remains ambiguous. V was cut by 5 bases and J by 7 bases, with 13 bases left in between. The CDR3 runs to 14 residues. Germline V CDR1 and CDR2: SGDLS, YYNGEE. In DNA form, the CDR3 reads TGTGCCAGCAGTTTCGCCACCGGGAATTCACCCCTCCACTTT. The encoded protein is CASSFATGNSPLHF. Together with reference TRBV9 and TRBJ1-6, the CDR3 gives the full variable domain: DSGVTQTPKHLITATGQRVTLRCSPRSGDLSVYWYQQSLDQGLQFLIQYYNGEERAKGNILERFSAQQFPDLHSELNLSSLELGDSALYFCASSFATGNSPLHFGNGTRLTVT.

CDR3 amino acids: CASSLRGGGGTGELFF. The CDR3 region has the DNA TGTGCCAGCAGCCTCAGGGGGGGCGGGGGCACCGGGGAGCTGTTTTTT. The chain links TRBV11-2 to TRBJ2-2, with D tentatively TRBD1 or TRBD2 (7 bases each). V shed 5 bases and J shed 4 bases, with 17 bases lying between them. Germline V gives CDR1 SGHAT, CDR2 FQNNGV. The CDR3 has 16 residues.

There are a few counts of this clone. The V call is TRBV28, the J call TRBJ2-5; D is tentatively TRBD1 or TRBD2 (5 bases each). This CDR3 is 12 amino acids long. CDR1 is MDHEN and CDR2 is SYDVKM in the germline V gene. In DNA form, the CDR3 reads TGTGGCGAAGCAAGAGGGGTAGAGACCCAGTACTTC. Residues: CGEARGVETQYF.

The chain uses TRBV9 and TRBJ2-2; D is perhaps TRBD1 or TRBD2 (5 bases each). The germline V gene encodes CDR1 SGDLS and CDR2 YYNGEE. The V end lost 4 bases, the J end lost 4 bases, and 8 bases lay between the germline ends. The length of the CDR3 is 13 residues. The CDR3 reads CASSWDPTGELFF. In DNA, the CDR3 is TGTGCCAGCAGCTGGGACCCCACCGGGGAGCTGTTTTTT.

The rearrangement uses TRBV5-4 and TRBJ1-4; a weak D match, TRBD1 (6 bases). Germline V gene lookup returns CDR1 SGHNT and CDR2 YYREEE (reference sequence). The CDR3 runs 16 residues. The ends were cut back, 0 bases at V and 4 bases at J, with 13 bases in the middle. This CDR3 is CASSLDRAEGNEKLFF. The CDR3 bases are TGTGCCAGCAGCTTGGACAGGGCAGAGGGTAATGAAAAACTGTTTTTT.

As DNA, the CDR3 is TGTGCCAGTAGTCTACGGGACAGGCTGGGCAATGAGCAGTTCTTC. Amino acids: CASSLRDRLGNEQFF. The chain joins TRBV19 to TRBJ2-1; 8 nucleotides line up with TRBD1. CDR1 and CDR2 (germline): LNHDA, SQIVND (reference sequence). The CDR3 covers 15 residues. J lost 6 bases, V lost 5 bases, and 9 bases had no gene match.

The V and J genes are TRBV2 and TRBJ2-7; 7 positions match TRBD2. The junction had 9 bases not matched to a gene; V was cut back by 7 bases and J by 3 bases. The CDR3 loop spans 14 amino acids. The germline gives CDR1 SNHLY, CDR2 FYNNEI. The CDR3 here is CASIRGDVYYEQYF. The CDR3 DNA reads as TGTGCCAGCATCCGGGGGGACGTATACTACGAGCAGTACTTC.

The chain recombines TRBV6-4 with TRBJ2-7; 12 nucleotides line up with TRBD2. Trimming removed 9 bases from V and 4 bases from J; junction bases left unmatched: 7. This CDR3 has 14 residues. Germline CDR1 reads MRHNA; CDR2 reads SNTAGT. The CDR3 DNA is TGTGCCAGGCCTCTAGCGGGGGGGCCGTACGAGCAGTACTTC. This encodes CARPLAGGPYEQYF.

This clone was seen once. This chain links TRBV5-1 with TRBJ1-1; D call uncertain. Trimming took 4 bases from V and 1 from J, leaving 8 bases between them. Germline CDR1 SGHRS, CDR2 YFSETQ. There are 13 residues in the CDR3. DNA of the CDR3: TGCGCCAGCAGCATAGACAAGAACACTGAAGCTTTCTTT. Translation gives CASSIDKNTEAFF.

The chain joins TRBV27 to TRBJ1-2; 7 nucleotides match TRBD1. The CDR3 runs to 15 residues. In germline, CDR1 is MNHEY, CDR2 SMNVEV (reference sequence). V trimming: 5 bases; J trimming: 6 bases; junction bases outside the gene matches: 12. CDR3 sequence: CASSPRGGGIDGYTF. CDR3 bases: TGTGCCAGCAGTCCTCGGGGAGGGGGCATAGATGGCTACACCTTC.

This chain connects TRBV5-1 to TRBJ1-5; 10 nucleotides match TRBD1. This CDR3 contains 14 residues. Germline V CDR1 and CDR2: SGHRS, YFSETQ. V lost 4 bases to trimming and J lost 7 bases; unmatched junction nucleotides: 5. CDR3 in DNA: TGCGCCAGCAGCACCGGGACAGGGGAGCAGCCCCAGCATTTT. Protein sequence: CASSTGTGEQPQHF.

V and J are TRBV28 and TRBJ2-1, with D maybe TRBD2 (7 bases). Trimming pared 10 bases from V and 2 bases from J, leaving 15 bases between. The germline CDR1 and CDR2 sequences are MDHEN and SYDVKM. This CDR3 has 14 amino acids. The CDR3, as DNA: TGTGCCACCGCCGAGGGGGGGCCCTACAATGAGCAGTTCTTC. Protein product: CATAEGGPYNEQFF. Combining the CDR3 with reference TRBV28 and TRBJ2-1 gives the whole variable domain DVKVTQSSRYLVKRTGEKVFLECVQDMDHENMFWYRQDPGLGLRLIYFSYDVKMKEKGDIPEGYSVSREKKERFSLILESASTNQTSMYLCATAEGGPYNEQFFGPGTRLTVL.

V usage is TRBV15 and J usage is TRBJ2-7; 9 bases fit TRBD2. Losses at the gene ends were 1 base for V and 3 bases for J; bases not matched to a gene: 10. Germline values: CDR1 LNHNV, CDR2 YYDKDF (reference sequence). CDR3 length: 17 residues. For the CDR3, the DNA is TGTGCCACCAGCAGAGTCGGCGGCGGGGGGGCAGTCTACGAGCAGTACTTC. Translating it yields CATSRVGGGGAVYEQYF.

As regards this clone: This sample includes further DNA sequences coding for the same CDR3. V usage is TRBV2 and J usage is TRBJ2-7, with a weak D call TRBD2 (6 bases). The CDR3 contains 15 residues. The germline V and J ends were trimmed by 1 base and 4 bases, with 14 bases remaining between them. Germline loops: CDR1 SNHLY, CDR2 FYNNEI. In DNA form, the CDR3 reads TGTGCCAGCAGTGAAGTAGGAGGGAAATCGTACGAGCAGTACTTC. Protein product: CASSEVGGKSYEQYF.

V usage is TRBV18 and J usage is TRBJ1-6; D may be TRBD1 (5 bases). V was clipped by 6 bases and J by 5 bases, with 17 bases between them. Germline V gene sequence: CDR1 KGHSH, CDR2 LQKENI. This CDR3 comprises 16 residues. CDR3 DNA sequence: TGTGCCAGCTCCTTCGAGGAGGGACCGAATAATTCACCCCTCCACTTT. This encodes CASSFEEGPNNSPLHF.

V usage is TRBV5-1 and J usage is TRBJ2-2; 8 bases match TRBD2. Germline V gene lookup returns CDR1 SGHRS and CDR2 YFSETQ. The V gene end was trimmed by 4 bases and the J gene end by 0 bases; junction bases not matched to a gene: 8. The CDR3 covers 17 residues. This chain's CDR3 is CASSLAKRGPNTGELFF. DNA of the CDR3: TGCGCCAGCAGCCTAGCTAAGCGGGGGCCGAACACCGGGGAGCTGTTTTTT. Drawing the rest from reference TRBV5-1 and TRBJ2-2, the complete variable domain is KAGVTQTPRYLIKTRGQQVTLSCSPISGHRSVSWYQQTPGQGLQFLFEYFSETQRNKGNFPGRFSGRQFSNSRSEMNVSTLELGDSALYLCASSLAKRGPNTGELFFGEGSRLTVL.

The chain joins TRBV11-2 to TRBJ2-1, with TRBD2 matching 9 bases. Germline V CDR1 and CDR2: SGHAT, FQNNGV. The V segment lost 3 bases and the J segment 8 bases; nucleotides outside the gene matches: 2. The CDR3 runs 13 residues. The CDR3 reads CASSFRLADEQFF. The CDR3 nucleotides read TGTGCCAGCAGCTTTAGACTAGCGGATGAGCAGTTCTTC.

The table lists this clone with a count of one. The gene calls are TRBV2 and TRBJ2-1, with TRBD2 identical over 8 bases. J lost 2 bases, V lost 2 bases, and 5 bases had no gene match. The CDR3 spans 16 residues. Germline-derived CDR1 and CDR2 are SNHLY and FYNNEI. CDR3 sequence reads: CASSESGTRPYNEQFF. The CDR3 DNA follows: TGTGCCAGCAGTGAATCCGGGACTAGACCCTACAATGAGCAGTTCTTC. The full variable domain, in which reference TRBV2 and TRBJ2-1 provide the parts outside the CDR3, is EPEVTQTPSHQVTQMGQEVILRCVPISNHLYFYWYRQILGQKVEFLVSFYNNEISEKSEIFDDQFSVERPDGSNFTLKIRSTKLEDSAMYFCASSESGTRPYNEQFFGPGTRLTVL.

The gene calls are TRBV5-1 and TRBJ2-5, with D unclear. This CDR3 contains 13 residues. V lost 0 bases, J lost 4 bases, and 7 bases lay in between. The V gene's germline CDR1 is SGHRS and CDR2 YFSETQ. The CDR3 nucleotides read TGCGCCAGCAGCTTGGGGCAGAGAGAGACCCAGTACTTC. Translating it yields CASSLGQRETQYF.

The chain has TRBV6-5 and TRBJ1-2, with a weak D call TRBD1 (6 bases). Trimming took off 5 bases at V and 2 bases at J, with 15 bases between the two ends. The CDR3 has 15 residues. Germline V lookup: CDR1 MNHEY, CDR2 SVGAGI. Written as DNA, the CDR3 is TGTGCCAGCAGTCCCGCAGGGGAGGCCAACTATGGCTACACCTTC. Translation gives CASSPAGEANYGYTF.

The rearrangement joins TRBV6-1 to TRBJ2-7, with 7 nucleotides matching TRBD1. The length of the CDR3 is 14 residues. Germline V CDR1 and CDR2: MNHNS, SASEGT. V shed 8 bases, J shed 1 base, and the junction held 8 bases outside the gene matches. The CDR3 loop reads CASVPRQGSYEQYF. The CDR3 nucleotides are TGTGCCAGCGTGCCCCGACAGGGATCCTACGAGCAGTACTTC.

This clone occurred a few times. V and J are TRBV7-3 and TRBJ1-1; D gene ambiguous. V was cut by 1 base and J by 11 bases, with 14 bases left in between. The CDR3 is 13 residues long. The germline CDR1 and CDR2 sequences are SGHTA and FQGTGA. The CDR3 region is CASSLNPGDEAFF. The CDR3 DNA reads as TGTGCCAGCAGCTTAAACCCCGGCGATGAGGCTTTCTTT.

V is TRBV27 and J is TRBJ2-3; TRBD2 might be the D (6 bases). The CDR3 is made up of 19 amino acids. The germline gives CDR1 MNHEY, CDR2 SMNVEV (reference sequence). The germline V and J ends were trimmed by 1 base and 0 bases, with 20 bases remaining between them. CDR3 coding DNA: TGTGCCAGCAGTTTATTGCCCCCACTAGCCCATGAGAGCACAGATACGCAGTATTTT. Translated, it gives CASSLLPPLAHESTDTQYF.